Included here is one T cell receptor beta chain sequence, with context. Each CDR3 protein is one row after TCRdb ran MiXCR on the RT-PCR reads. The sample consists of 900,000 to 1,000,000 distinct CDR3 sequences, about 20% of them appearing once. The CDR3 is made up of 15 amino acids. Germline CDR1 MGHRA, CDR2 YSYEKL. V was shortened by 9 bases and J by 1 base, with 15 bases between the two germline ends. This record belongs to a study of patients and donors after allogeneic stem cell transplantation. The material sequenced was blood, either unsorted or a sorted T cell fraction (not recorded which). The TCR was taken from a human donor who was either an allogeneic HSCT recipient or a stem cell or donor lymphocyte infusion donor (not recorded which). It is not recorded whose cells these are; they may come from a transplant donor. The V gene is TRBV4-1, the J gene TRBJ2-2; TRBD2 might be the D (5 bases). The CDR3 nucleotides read TGCGCCAGTACTGGAGCCGGGGTGAACACCGGGGAGCTGTTTTTT. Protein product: CASTGAGVNTGELFF.